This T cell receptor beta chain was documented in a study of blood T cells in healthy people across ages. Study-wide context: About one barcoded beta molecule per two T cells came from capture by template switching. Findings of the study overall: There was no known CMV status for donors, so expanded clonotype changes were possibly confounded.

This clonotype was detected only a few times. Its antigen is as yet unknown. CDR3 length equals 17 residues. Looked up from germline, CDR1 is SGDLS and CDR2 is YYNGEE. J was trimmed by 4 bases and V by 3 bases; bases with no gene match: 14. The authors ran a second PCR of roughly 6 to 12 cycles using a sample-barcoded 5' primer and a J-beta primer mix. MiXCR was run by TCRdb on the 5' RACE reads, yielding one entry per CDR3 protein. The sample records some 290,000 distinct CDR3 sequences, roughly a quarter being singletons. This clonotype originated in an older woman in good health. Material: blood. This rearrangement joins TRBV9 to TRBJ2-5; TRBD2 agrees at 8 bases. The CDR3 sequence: CASSAAWGLGGGETQYF. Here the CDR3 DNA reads TGTGCCAGCAGCGCAGCATGGGGACTAGGGGGGGGAGAGACCCAGTACTTC. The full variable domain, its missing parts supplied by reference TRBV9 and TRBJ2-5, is DSGVTQTPKHLITATGQRVTLRCSPRSGDLSVYWYQQSLDQGLQFLIQYYNGEERAKGNILERFSAQQFPDLHSELNLSSLELGDSALYFCASSAAWGLGGGETQYFGPGTRLLVL.